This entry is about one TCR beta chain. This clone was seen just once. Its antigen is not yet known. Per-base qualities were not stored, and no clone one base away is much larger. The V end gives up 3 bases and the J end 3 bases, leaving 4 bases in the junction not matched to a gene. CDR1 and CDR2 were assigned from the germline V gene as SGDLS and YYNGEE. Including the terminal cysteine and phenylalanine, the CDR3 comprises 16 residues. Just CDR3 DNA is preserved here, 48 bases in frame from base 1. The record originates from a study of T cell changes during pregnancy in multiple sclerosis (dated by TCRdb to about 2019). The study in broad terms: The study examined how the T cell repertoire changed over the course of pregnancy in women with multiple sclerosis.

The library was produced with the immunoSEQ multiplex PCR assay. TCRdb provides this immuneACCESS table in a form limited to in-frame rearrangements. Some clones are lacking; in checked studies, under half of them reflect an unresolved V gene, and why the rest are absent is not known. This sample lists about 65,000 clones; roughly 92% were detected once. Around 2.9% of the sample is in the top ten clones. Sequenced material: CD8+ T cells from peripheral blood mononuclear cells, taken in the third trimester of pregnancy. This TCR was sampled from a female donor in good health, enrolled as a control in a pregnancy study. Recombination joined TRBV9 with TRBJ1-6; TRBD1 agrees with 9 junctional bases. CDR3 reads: CASSARQGVYNSPLHF. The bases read TGTGCCAGCAGCGCCCGACAGGGGGTCTATAATTCACCCCTCCACTTT. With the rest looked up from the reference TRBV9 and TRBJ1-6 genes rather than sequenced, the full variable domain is DSGVTQTPKHLITATGQRVTLRCSPRSGDLSVYWYQQSLDQGLQFLIQYYNGEERAKGNILERFSAQQFPDLHSELNLSSLELGDSALYFCASSARQGVYNSPLHFGNGTRLTVT.